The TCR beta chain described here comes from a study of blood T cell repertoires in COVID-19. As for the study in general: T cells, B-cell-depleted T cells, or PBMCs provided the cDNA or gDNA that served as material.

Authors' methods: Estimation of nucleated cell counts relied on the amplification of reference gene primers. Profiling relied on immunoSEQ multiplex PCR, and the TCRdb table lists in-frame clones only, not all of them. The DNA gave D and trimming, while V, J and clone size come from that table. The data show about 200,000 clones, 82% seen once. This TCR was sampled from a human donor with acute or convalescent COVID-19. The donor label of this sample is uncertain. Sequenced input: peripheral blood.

CDR3 DNA: TGTGCCAGCAGTCCTCGTTCGTACCAAGAGACCCAGTACTTC. Translating it yields CASSPRSYQETQYF. The chain carries TRBV27 and TRBJ2-5; D not certain. Trimming stripped 5 bases from V and 0 bases from J, with 10 bases between. The CDR3 contains 14 residues. The germline gives CDR1 MNHEY, CDR2 SMNVEV (reference sequence).